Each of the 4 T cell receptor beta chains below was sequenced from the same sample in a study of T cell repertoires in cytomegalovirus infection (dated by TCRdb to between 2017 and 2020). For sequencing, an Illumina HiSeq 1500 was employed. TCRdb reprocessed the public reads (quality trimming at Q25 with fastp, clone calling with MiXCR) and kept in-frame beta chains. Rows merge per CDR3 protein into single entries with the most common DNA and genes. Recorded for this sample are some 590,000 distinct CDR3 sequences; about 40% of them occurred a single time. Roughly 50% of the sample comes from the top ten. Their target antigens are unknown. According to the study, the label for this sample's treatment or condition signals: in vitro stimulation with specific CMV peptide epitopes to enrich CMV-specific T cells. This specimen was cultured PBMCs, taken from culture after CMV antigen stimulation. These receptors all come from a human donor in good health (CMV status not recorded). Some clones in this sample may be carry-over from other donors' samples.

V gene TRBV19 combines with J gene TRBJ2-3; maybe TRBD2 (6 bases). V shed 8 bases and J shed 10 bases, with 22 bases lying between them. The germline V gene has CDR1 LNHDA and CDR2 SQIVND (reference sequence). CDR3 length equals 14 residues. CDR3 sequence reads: CASVGGAEGLPQYF. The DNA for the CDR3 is TGTGCCAGTGTGGGCGGTGCGGAGGGTCTGCCGCAGTATTTT.

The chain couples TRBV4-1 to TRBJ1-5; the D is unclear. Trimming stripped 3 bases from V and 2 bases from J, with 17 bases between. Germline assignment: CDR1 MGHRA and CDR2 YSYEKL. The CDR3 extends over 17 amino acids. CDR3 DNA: TGCGCCAGCAGCCACCCCCCGGCGGGCCAGGGCAATCAGCCCCAGCATTTT. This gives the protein CASSHPPAGQGNQPQHF.

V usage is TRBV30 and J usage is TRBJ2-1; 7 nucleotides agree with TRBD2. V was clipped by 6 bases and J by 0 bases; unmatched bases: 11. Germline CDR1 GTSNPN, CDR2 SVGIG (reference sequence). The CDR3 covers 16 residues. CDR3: CACTPAASGSYNEQFF. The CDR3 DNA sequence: TGTGCCTGTACCCCCGCGGCTAGCGGCTCCTACAATGAGCAGTTCTTC. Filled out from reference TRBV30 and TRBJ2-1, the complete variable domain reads SQTIHQWPATLVQPVGSPLSLECTVEGTSNPNLYWYRQAAGRGLQLLFYSVGIGQISSEVPQNLSASRPQDRQFILSSKKLLLSDSGFYLCACTPAASGSYNEQFFGPGTRLTVL.

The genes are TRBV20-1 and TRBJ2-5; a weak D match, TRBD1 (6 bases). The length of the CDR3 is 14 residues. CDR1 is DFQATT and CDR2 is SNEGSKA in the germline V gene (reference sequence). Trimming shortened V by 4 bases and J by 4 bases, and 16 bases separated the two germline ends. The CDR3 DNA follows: TGCAGTGCTAATCGACAGGACCCAAGAGAGACCCAGTACTTC. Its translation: CSANRQDPRETQYF.